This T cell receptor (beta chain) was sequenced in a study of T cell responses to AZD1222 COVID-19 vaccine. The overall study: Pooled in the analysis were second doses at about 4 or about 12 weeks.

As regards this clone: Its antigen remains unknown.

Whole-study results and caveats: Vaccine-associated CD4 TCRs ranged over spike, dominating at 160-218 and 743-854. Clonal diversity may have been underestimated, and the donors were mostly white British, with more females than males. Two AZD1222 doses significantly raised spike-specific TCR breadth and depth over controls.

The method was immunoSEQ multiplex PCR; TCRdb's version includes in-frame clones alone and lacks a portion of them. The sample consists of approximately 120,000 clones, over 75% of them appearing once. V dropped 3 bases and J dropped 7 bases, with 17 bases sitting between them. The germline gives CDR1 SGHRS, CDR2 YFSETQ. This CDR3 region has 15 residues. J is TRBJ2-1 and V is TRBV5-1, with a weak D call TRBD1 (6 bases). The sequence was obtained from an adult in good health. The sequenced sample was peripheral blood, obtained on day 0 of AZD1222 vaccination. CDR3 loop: CASSSRGKGVNEQFF. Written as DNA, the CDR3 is TGCGCCAGCAGCTCCAGGGGTAAGGGGGTGAATGAGCAGTTCTTC.